A single T cell receptor (beta chain) is shown here with its context. Its antigen is as yet unknown. This sample was included in a study of OX40 agonist ivuxolimab in advanced cancers. Turning to the study itself: Clinicians treated patients with ivuxolimab, an agonistic anti-OX40 (CD134) antibody. Broader study findings: Averaged across samples, CD8+ T cells carried more expanded clones than CD4+ did.

Only in-frame clones appear in the TCRdb table, and some are missing; sequencing was by immunoSEQ multiplex PCR. The table includes around 85,000 clones, roughly 89% detected once. This CDR3 is built from 14 residues. Germline V CDR1 and CDR2: SEHNR, FQNEAQ (reference sequence). V shed 3 bases and J shed 5 bases, with 13 bases lying between them. Material: CD4+ or CD8+ T cells sorted from blood, obtained in a trial of the OX40 agonist ivuxolimab. The source of this sequence is an adult with an advanced solid tumor such as melanoma, head and neck, liver or kidney cancer. V is TRBV7-9 and J is TRBJ1-2, with D maybe TRBD1 (5 bases). The CDR3: CASSFGWGRYGYTF. CDR3 nucleotide sequence: TGTGCCAGCAGCTTTGGTTGGGGCCGGTATGGCTACACCTTC.